This T cell receptor (beta chain) was identified in a study of blood T cell repertoires in COVID-19. Overall study: Whether acute or convalescent, the COVID-19 samples came from the United States, Italy and Spain. The cDNA or gDNA used as material had been derived from T cells, B-cell-depleted T cells, or PBMCs.

Source study methods: How many nucleated cells were present was estimated from reference gene primer amplification. Assay: immunoSEQ multiplex PCR; the TCRdb copy retains only in-frame clones and omits some. For V, J and clone size, that table is used; D and trimming come from the DNA. This sample has more than 200,000 clones; 75% to 90% occur once, and the top ten carry over 1.5%. The CDR3 has 14 residues. Germline CDR1 reads MNHNY; CDR2 reads SVGAGI (reference sequence). V shed 7 bases and J 6 bases; nucleotides not matched to a gene: 8. Sequenced: peripheral blood. V is TRBV6-6 and J is TRBJ2-2, with TRBD2 matching 7 bases. The TCR sequence derives from a man aged 30 to 45 with active or convalescent COVID-19. The CDR3 is CASKASGRSGELFF. CDR3 coding DNA: TGTGCCAGCAAGGCTAGCGGTCGTTCCGGGGAGCTGTTTTTT.